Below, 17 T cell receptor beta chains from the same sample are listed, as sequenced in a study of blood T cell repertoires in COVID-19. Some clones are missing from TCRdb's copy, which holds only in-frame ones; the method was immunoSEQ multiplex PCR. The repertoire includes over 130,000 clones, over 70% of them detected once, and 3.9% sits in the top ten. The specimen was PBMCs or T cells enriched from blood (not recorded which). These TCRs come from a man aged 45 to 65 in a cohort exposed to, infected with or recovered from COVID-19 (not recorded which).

CDR3 in DNA: TGTGCCAGTAGCCGGGGACTCAGCTCTGGGGCCAACGTCCTGACTTTC. Amino acids: CASSRGLSSGANVLTF. This rearrangement joins TRBV19 to TRBJ2-6; D is possibly TRBD2 (6 bases). In germline, CDR1 is LNHDA, CDR2 SQIVND (reference sequence). V was clipped by 6 bases and J by 0 bases, with 12 bases between them. The length of the CDR3 is 16 residues.

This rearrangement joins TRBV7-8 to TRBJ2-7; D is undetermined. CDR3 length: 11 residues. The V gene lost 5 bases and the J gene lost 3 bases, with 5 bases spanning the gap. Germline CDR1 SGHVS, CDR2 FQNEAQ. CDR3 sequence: CASSLNYEQYF. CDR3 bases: TGTGCCAGCAGCCTAAACTACGAGCAGTACTTC.

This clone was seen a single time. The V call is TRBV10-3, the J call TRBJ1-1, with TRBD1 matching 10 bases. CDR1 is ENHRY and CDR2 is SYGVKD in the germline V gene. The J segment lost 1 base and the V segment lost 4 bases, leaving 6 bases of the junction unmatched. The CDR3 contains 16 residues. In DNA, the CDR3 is TGTGCCATCAGTGTCGGGACAGGGGTGACGAACACTGAAGCTTTCTTT. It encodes CAISVGTGVTNTEAFF.

The CDR3 DNA is TGCGCCAGCAGCCAAGAAAGGGGGCTTGGAGAAGCTTTCTTT. It translates to CASSQERGLGEAFF. The gene calls are TRBV4-3 and TRBJ1-1, with 7 bases aligning to TRBD1. The CDR3 totals 14 residues. Germline values: CDR1 LGHNA, CDR2 YSLEER. Germline trimming cut 0 bases from V and 8 bases from J; bases unmatched to any gene: 6.

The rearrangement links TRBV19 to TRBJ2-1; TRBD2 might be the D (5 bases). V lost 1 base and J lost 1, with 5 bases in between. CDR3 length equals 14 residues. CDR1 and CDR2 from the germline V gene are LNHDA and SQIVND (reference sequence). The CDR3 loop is CASSIGGSYNEQFF. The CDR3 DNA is TGTGCCAGTAGTATAGGCGGGTCCTACAATGAGCAGTTCTTC.

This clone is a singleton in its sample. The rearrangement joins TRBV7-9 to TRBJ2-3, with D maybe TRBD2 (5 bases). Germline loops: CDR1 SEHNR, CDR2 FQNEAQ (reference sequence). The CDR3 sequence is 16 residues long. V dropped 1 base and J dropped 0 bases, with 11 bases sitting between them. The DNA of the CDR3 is TGTGCCAGCAGCTTAGATAGCGAGCTTAGCACAGATACGCAGTATTTT. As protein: CASSLDSELSTDTQYF.

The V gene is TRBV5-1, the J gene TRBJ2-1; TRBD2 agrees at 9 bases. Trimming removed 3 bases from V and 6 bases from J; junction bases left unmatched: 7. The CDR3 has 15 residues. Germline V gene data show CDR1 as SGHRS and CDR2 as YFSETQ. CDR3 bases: TGCGCCAGCAGCTCCGTCCAAGCGGGAGGCAATGAGCAGTTCTTC. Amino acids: CASSSVQAGGNEQFF.

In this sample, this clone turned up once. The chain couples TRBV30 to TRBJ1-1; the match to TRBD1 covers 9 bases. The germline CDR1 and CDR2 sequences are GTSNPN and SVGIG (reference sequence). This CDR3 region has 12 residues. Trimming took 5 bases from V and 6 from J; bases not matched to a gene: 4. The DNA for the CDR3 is TGTGCCTGGCGACAGGGGGAGGCTGAAGCTTTCTTT. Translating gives CAWRQGEAEAFF. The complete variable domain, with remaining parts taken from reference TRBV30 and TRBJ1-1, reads SQTIHQWPATLVQPVGSPLSLECTVEGTSNPNLYWYRQAAGRGLQLLFYSVGIGQISSEVPQNLSASRPQDRQFILSSKKLLLSDSGFYLCAWRQGEAEAFFGQGTRLTVV.

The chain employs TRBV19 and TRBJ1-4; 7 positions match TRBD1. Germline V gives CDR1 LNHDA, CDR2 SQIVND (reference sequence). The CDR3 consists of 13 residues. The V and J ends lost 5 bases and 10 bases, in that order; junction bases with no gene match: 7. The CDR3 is CASSDRQGAKLFF. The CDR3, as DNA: TGTGCCAGTAGTGATCGACAGGGTGCAAAACTGTTTTTT.

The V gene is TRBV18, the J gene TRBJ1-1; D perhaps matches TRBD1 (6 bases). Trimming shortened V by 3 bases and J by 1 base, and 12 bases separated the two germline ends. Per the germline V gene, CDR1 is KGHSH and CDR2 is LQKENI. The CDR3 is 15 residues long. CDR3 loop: CASSPQGTQNTEAFF. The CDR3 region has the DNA TGTGCCAGCTCACCCCAGGGGACCCAGAACACTGAAGCTTTCTTT.

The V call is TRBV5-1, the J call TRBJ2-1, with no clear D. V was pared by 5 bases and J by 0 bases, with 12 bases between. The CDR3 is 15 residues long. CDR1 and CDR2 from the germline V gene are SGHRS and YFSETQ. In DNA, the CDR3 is TGCGCCAGCAGGTCCGGTTGGAGCTCCTACAATGAGCAGTTCTTC. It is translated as CASRSGWSSYNEQFF.

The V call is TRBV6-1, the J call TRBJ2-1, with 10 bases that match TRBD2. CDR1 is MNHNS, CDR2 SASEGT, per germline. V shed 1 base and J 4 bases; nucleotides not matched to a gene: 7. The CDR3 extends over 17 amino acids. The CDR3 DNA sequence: TGTGCCAGCAGTGAAGAAAGTAGCGGGGGGTTTTACAATGAGCAGTTCTTC. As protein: CASSEESSGGFYNEQFF.

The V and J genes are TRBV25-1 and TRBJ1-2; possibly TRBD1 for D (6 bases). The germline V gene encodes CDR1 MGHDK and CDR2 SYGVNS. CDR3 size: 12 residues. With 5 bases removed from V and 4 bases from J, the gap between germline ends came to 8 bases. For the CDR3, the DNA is TGTGCCAGCAGTCTGGACAGCTATGGCTACACCTTC. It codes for CASSLDSYGYTF.

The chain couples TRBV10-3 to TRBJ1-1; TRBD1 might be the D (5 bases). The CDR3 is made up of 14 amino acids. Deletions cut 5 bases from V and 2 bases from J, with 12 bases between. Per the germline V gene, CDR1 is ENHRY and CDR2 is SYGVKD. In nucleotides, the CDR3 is TGTGCCATCAGTTTGGGGCCCGAAAACACTGAAGCTTTCTTT. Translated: CAISLGPENTEAFF.

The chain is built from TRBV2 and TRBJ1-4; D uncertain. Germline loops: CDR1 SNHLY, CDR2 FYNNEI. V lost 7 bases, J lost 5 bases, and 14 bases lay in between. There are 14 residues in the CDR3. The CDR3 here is CASTPTRLNEKLFF. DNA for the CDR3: TGTGCCAGCACCCCCACGAGACTAAATGAAAAACTGTTTTTT.

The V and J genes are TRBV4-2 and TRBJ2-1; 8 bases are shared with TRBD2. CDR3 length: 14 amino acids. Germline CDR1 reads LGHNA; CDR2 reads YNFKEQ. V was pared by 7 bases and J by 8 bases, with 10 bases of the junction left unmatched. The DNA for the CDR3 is TGTGCCAGCACGGGGGCGGGAGGTGTGGATGAGCAGTTCTTC. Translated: CASTGAGGVDEQFF.

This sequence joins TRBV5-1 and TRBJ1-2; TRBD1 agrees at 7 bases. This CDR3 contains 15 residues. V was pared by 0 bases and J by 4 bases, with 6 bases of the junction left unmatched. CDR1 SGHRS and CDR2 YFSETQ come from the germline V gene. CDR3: CASSLGQGGGYGYTF. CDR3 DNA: TGCGCCAGCAGCTTGGGCCAGGGGGGCGGCTATGGCTACACCTTC.